This T cell receptor (beta chain) is drawn from a study of T cells after yellow fever vaccination. Germline assignment: CDR1 MNHEY and CDR2 SVGEGT. Trimming took 8 bases from V and 3 from J; bases not matched to a gene: 13. The CDR3 runs to 16 residues. TCRdb re-derived calls from the 5' RACE reads in MiXCR, one entry per CDR3 protein. The table has 300,000 to 400,000 distinct CDR3 sequences, about 8.3% seen once. This TCR came from a man between 18 and 29 years old who received the YFV17D yellow fever vaccine. This rearrangement joins TRBV6-2 or TRBV6-3 to TRBJ2-3; 8 positions agree with TRBD1. Sequences were derived from PBMCs, sampled more than 40 days after the first yellow fever vaccination. CDR3 amino acids: CASQPWTGKGTDTQYF. The CDR3 bases are TGTGCCAGCCAACCGTGGACAGGGAAGGGTACAGATACGCAGTATTTT.